This T cell receptor beta chain was identified in a study of OX40 agonist ivuxolimab in advanced cancers. TCRdb's copy holds only in-frame clones and misses some; the assay was immunoSEQ multiplex PCR. This sample has approximately 79,000 clones, with around 92% found just once. V lost 2 bases, J lost 7 bases, and 15 bases lay in between. The CDR3 is 14 amino acids. The germline gives CDR1 LNHDA, CDR2 SQIVND (reference sequence). This TCR was sampled from an adult with an advanced solid tumor such as melanoma, head and neck, liver or kidney cancer. This specimen consisted of CD4+ or CD8+ T cells sorted from blood, obtained in a trial of the OX40 agonist ivuxolimab. The V gene is TRBV19, the J gene TRBJ2-7, with unresolved D. Here the CDR3 DNA reads TGTGCCAGTAGTATACTAGGCGGCCCAGGTGAGCAGTACTTC. It translates to CASSILGGPGEQYF. Complete variable domain (other parts from reference TRBV19 and TRBJ2-7): DGGITQSPKYLFRKEGQNVTLSCEQNLNHDAMYWYRQDPGQGLRLIYYSQIVNDFQKGDIAEGYSVSREKKESFPLTVTSAQKNPTAFYLCASSILGGPGEQYFGPGTRLTVT.